The entry below gives a single T cell receptor beta chain sequence along with its context. This clonotype was seen a few times. Which antigen it targets is not known. Per-base qualities were not stored, and no clone one base away is much larger. The germline V gene (reference sequence) yields MNHEY for CDR1 and SMNVEV for CDR2. Cut back by 3 bases and 2 bases, the V and J ends lie 19 bases apart. Taken from cysteine to phenylalanine, the CDR3 has 17 residues. The CDR3 DNA has 51 bases and is translated from base 1. Preparation of the library involved PCR. The sequencer listed for this sample is Illumina HiSeq 2500. Molecular barcoding was employed in the preparation of TCR libraries, with unique molecular identifiers being used to normalize TCRbeta repertoire quantification. TCRdb reran the public reads through fastp at Q25 and MiXCR, keeping productive beta chains. Every CDR3 protein is listed once, alongside the most common genes and DNA of its rows. The sample data list some 840,000 distinct CDR3 sequences, and under 20% of these were observed just once. Clones ranked in the top ten supply approximately 5% of the sample.

The treatment or condition tag for this specimen amounts to: allogeneic hematopoietic cell transplantation with graft depleted of TCRalphabeta T cells and CD19 B cells. The transplant recipients were children given TCRalphabeta/CD19-depleted allogeneic hematopoietic cell grafts. This record belongs to a study of T-cell reconstitution after alpha-beta-depleted transplantation in children (dated by TCRdb to between 2015 and 2016). Background for the entire study: Using TCR repertoire profiling, the study followed T-cell immune reconstitution in a quantitative way in children after TCRalphabeta/CD19-depleted allogeneic hematopoietic cell transplantation.

Points the paper makes about the study in general: The apparently early alphabetaT-cell count recovery about two months after transplant was reportedly dependent on only several hundred rapidly expanded clones derived from non-depleted graft cells. The frequencies of hyperexpanded clones fell over the following months, and after one year, T-cell counts and TCRbeta diversity were mostly attributed to newly produced T cells. In some patients, the high TCRbeta diversity seen at day 60 was put down to recipient T cells and intrathymic progenitors that had survived conditioning.

The V and J segments used are TRBV27 and TRBJ2-5, with the D segment identity uncertain. The specimen comprised PBMCs, mostly from graft donor cells, sampled 360 days after TCRalphabeta/CD19-depleted stem cell transplant. This clonotype was sampled from a male patient between 10 and 17 years old who had a stem cell transplant for acute lymphoblastic leukemia, so the T cells may come from the graft donor. The DNA reads as follows: TGTGCCAGCAGTTTTAGTCCCACGCAGGCTATTCAAGAGACCCAGTACTTC. Translated, this gives CASSFSPTQAIQETQYF.